The present T cell receptor (beta chain) was sequenced within a study of blood T cell repertoires in COVID-19. Background on the study: Some COVID-19 samples were acute and others convalescent; all came from the United States, Italy and Spain. T cells, B-cell-depleted T cells, or PBMCs supplied cDNA or gDNA.

Authors' data handling: Amplifying reference gene primers gave estimates of nucleated cell counts. The method was immunoSEQ multiplex PCR; TCRdb's version includes in-frame clones alone and lacks a portion of them. V and J calls plus clone size are reproduced from that table; the DNA served to infer D and trimming. Seen here are about 170,000 clones, about 85% observed once, and the top ten hold around 1.2%. V was trimmed by 0 bases and J by 0 bases, leaving 9 bases between them. The CDR3 length is 16 residues. Germline CDR1 and CDR2: LNHNV and YYDKDF (reference sequence). What was sequenced was peripheral blood. The chain recombines TRBV15 with TRBJ1-3; D possibly corresponds to TRBD1 (5 bases). This receptor was obtained from a man aged 60-69 years who had recovered from COVID-19. Here the CDR3 reads CATSRDAGGSGNTIYF. CDR3 nucleotide sequence: TGTGCCACCAGCAGAGATGCGGGGGGCTCTGGAAACACCATATATTTT.